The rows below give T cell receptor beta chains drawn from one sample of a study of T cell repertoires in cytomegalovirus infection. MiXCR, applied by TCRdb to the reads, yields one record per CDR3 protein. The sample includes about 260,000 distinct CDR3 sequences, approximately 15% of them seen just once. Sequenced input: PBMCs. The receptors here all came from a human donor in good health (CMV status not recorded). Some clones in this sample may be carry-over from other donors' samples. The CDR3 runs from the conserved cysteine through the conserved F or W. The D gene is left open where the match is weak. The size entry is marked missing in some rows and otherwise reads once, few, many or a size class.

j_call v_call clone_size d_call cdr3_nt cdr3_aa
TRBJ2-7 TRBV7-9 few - TGTGCCAGCAGCCCCGAGGGGGACGAGCAGTACTTC CASSPEGDEQYF
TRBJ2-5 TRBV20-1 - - TGCAGTGCTAGTGTGCGAGGGGTGGAGACCCAGTACTTC CSASVRGVETQYF
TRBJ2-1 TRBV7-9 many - TGTGCCGCTCCGTCAGGGGAGTTCCTCCCCCACGACAATGAGCAGTTCTTC CAAPSGEFLPHDNEQFF
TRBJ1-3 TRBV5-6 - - TGTGCCAGCAGACGTGGCTCTGGAAACACCATATATTTT CASRRGSGNTIYF
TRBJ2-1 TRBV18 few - TGTGCCAGCTCACCCGCTGGTGAGCAGTTCTTC CASSPAGEQFF
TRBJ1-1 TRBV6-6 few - TGTGCCAGCAGTTACTCGAGGCAGGAGAAGAGTGAAGCTTTCTTT CASSYSRQEKSEAFF
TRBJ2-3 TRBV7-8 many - TGTGCCAGCAGCTTAGAGGCGGGAAACGCAGATACGCAGTATTTT CASSLEAGNADTQYF
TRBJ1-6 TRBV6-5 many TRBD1 TGTGCCAGCAGTTACTCGATTAGGACAGGCAATTCACCCCTCCACTTT CASSYSIRTGNSPLHF
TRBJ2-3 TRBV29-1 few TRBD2 TGCAGCGTTGGACTAGCGGGGAGCACAGATACGCAGTATTTT CSVGLAGSTDTQYF
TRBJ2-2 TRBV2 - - TGTGCCAGCAGTGAGGTCACAGGAGGATCCGGGGAGCTGTTTTTT CASSEVTGGSGELFF
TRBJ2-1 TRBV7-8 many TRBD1 TGTGCCAGCAGGTCGGGACAGGGGTCCTACAATGAGCAGTTCTTC CASRSGQGSYNEQFF